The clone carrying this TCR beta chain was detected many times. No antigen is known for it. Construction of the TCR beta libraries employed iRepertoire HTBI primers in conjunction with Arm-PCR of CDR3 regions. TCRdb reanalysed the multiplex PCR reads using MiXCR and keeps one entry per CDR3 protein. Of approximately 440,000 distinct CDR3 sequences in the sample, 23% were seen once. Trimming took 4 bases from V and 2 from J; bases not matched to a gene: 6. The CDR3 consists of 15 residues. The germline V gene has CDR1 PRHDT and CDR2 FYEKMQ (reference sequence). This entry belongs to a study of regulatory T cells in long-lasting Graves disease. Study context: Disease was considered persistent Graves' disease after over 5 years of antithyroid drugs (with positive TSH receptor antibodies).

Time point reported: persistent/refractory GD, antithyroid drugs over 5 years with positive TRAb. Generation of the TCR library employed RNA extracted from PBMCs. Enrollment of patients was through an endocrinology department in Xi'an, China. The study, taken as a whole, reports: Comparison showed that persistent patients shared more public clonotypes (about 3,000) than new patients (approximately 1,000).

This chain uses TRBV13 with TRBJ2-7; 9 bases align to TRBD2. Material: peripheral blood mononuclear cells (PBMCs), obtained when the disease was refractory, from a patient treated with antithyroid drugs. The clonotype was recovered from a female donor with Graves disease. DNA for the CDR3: TGTGCCAGCAGCTCTAGACTAGCGGAGCCCTACGAGCAGTACTTC. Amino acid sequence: CASSSRLAEPYEQYF.